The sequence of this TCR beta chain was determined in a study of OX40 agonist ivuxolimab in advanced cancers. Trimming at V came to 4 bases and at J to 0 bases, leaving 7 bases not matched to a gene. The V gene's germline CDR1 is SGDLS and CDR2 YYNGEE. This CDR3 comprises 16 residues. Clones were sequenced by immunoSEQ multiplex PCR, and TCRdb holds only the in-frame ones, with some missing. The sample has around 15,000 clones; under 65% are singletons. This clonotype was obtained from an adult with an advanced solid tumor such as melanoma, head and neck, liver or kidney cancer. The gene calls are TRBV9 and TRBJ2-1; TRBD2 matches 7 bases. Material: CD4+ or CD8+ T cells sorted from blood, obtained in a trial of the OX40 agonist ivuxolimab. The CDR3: CASSSTAGSSYNEQFF. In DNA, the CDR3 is TGTGCCAGCAGCTCCACAGCGGGGAGCTCCTACAATGAGCAGTTCTTC.